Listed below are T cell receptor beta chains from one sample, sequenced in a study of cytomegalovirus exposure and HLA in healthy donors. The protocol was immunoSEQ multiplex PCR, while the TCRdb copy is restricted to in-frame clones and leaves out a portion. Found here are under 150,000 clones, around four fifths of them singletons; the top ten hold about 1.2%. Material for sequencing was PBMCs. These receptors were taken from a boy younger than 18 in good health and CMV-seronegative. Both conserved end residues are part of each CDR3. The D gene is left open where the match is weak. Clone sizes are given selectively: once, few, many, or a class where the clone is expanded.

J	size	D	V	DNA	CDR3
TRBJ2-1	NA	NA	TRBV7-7	TGTGCCAGCAGCTTAAGTTATGAGCCCCTGAATGAGCAGTTCTTC	CASSLSYEPLNEQFF
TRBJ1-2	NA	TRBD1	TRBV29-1	TGCAGCGTTGGACAGGGGGGAGTTACTAACTATGGCTACACCTTC	CSVGQGGVTNYGYTF
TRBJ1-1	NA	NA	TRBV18	TGTGCCAGCTCACCACTGACAGTGATTGAAGCTTTCTTT	CASSPLTVIEAFF
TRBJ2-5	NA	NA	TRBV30	TGTGCCTGGAGTGTCCGGGAACTAGTGGAGACCCAGTACTTC	CAWSVRELVETQYF
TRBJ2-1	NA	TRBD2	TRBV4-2	TGTGCCAGCAGCCAAGAACTAGCGGGAGCCGATGAGCAGTTCTTC	CASSQELAGADEQFF
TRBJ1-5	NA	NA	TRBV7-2	TGTGCCAGCAGTCCAGGGGCCAGCAATCAGCCCCAGCATTTT	CASSPGASNQPQHF
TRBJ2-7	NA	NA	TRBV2	TGTGCCAGCAGTGGCGACAGCTACGAGCAGTACTTC	CASSGDSYEQYF
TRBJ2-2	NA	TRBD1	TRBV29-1	TGCAGCGTCTGGACAGGGCCCGGGGAGCTGTTTTTT	CSVWTGPGELFF
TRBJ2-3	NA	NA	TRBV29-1	TGCAGCGTTACCGGGACTTCGACCACAGATACGCAGTATTTT	CSVTGTSTTDTQYF
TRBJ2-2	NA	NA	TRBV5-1	TGCGCCAGCAGCGACCCCGGGACTTGGCTGTTTTTT	CASSDPGTWLFF
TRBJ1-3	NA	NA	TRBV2	TGTGCCAGCAGTTTTTTTCAGGCCAGCTCTGGAAACACCATATATTTT	CASSFFQASSGNTIYF
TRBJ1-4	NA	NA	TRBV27	TGTGCCAGCAGTTCATCCCGGGGGGAAATTAATGAAAAACTGTTTTTT	CASSSSRGEINEKLFF
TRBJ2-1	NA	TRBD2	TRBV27	TGTGCCAGCAGCGCCGGACTAGCGGGATACCCCGATGAGCAGTTCTTC	CASSAGLAGYPDEQFF
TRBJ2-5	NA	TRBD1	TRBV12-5	TGTGCTAGTGGTTCGCGGACAGGGGGGGAGACCCAGTACTTC	CASGSRTGGETQYF
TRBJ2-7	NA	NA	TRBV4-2	TGTGCCAGCAGCCAACCAGGGCTGGGATCGTCCTACGAGCAGTACTTC	CASSQPGLGSSYEQYF
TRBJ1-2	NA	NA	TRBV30	TGTGCCTGGAGTGTACTTGGCAGCGGAACCTCCCGAGGCTACACCTTC	CAWSVLGSGTSRGYTF
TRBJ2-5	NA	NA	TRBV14	TGTGCCAGCAGCCATGGACTTTCAGAGACCCAGTACTTC	CASSHGLSETQYF
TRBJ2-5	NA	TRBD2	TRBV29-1	TGCAGCGTCCGGCCCGGACTAGCGGGAGGTAGTGGGGCCCAGTACTTC	CSVRPGLAGGSGAQYF
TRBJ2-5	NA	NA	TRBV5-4	TGTGCCAGCAGCTTGGGATCCTCCCAGGAGACCCAGTACTTC	CASSLGSSQETQYF
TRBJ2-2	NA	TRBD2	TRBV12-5	TGTGCTAGTGGTTTATTATCTAGCGGGAGGGGCGGGGAGCTGTTTTTT	CASGLLSSGRGGELFF
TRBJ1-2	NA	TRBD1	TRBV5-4	TGTGCCAGCAGCTTGGAACAGGGGGTAGCTAACTATGGCTACACCTTC	CASSLEQGVANYGYTF
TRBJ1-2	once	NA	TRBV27	TGTGCCAGCAGTTTTTACAGGGACTATGGCTACACCTTC	CASSFYRDYGYTF
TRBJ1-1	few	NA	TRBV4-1	TGCGCCAGCAGCCAGACAGAGAACACTGAAGCTTTCTTT	CASSQTENTEAFF
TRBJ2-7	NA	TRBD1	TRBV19	TGTGCCAGTAGAGGGACAGGGGGGCCCTACGAGCAGTACTTC	CASRGTGGPYEQYF